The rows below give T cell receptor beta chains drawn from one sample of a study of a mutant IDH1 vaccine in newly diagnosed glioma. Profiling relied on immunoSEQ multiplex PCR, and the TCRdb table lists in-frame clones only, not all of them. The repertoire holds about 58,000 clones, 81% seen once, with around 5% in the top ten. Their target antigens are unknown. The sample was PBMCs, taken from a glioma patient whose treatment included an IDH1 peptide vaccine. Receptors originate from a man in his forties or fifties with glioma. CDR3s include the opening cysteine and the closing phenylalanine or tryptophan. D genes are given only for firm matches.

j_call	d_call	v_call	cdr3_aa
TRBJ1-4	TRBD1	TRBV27	CASGYRGMEKLFF
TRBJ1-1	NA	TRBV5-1	CASSLEEGGRTEAFF
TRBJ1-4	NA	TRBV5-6	CASSLAGGSNEKLFF
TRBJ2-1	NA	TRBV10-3	CAISESGRANNEQFF
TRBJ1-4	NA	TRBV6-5	CASASSRVTNEKLFF
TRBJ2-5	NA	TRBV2	CASSEDVQESQYF
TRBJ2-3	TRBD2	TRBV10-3	CAIRGDFSGRQDTQYF
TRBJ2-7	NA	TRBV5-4	CASSLDYDEQYF
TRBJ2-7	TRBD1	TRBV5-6	CASSHGQGGSYEQYF
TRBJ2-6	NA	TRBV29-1	CSVEEGSGANVLTF
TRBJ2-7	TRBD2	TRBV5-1	CASRSGTSKFGEQYF
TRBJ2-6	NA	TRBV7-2	CASSSSGRRGRDVLTF
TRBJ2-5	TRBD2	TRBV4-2	CASSQGAVSGRKETQYF
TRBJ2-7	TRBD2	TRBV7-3	CASSSWTSGISEQYF
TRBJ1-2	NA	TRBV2	CASSETRQVPSDGYTF
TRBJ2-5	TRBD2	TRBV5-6	CASSGGPLAGEWETQYF
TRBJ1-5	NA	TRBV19	CASRVGGNQPQHF
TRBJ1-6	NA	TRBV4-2	CASSQWSGNNSPLHF
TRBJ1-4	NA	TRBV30	CAWSAGLRGEKLFF
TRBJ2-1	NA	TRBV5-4	CASSLGHMNEQFF
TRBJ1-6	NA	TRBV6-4	CASRGRHKVLSPLHF
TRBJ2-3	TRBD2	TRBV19	CASSTTSRDTQYF
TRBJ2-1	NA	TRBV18	CASSPLGQNGEQFF
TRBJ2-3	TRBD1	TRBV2	CATRGQVTDTQYF
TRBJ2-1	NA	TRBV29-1	CSVDVAGIYNEQFF
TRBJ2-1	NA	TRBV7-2	CASRLDRSSYNEQFF
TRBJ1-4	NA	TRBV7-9	CASEGSEKLFF
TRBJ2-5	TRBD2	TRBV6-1	CASSKLAGGRETQYF
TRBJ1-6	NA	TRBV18	CASSPKSGAGNSPLHF